This entry describes one TCR beta chain. Original data processing: Amplification of reference gene primers was used by the study to estimate nucleated cell counts. Some clones are missing from TCRdb's copy, which holds only in-frame ones; the method was immunoSEQ multiplex PCR. V and J calls plus clone size are reproduced from that table; the DNA served to infer D and trimming. The table shows fewer than 200,000 clones, with 65% to 85% occurring only once. The sample is drawn from a study of blood T cell repertoires in COVID-19. Study context: Specimens from acute and convalescent COVID-19 originated in the United States, Italy and Spain. The cDNA or gDNA used as material had been derived from T cells, B-cell-depleted T cells, or PBMCs.

Germline V lookup: CDR1 SQVTM, CDR2 ANQGSEA. V lost 5 bases, J lost 0 bases, and 3 bases stayed unmatched. The CDR3 runs to 14 residues. Those enrolled, adults aged roughly 18 to 95 years, came from around 24 US areas. The rearrangement links TRBV29-1 to TRBJ2-2; 7 bases are shared with TRBD2. What was sequenced was PBMCs or T cells enriched from blood (not recorded which). This receptor was taken from a woman aged 45-60 years in a cohort exposed to, infected with or recovered from COVID-19 (not recorded which). CDR3 region: CSVSGISNTGELFF. CDR3 DNA: TGCAGCGTTAGCGGGATCTCGAACACCGGGGAGCTGTTTTTT.